Following are 9 T cell receptor beta chains from one sample sequenced in a study of blood T cell repertoires in COVID-19. The protocol was immunoSEQ multiplex PCR, while the TCRdb copy is restricted to in-frame clones and leaves out a portion. This sample yields a few hundred thousand clones, of which 70% to 90% are seen a single time; around 8% belongs to the top ten. The sample taken for sequencing was PBMCs or T cells enriched from blood (not recorded which). All receptors derive from a woman aged 55-70 years who had recovered from COVID-19.

This CDR3 is CAWNGQGLNTIYF. The CDR3 DNA reads as TGTGCCTGGAACGGACAGGGCCTTAACACCATATATTTT. The chain combines TRBV30 with TRBJ1-3; 8 positions match TRBD1. The V gene's germline CDR1 is GTSNPN and CDR2 SVGIG (reference sequence). Trimming removed 4 bases from V and 7 bases from J; junction bases left unmatched: 6. The CDR3 runs to 13 residues.

The chain has TRBV24-1 and TRBJ2-3, with D perhaps TRBD2 (7 bases). Deletions cut 1 base from V and 6 bases from J, with 10 bases between. CDR1 is KGHDR and CDR2 is SFDVKD in the germline V gene. The CDR3 runs 14 residues. CDR3 nucleotide sequence: TGTGCCACCAGTGATTTCGCGGGGGCCGATACGCAGTATTTT. As protein: CATSDFAGADTQYF.

The gene calls are TRBV5-1 and TRBJ2-1, with 12 bases lining up with TRBD2. J gave up 1 base and V 4 bases, and 6 bases lay outside the gene matches. Germline CDR1 reads SGHRS; CDR2 reads YFSETQ. This CDR3 comprises 17 residues. The CDR3 nucleotides read TGCGCCAGCAGCGGCCAGACTAGCGGGGGTTCCTACAATGAGCAGTTCTTC. Translation gives CASSGQTSGGSYNEQFF.

The rearrangement links TRBV5-1 to TRBJ1-3; 8 positions agree with TRBD1. The CDR3 runs 16 residues. Unmatched junction bases numbered 5, after V lost 0 bases and J lost 3 bases. Looked up from germline, CDR1 is SGHRS and CDR2 is YFSETQ. CDR3 sequence reads: CASSLAGGTGGNTIYF. The CDR3 region has the DNA TGCGCCAGCAGCTTGGCCGGGGGGACAGGTGGAAACACCATATATTTT.

CDR3 residues: CASSLGGQGNYGYTF. The CDR3 DNA reads as TGTGCCAGCAGTTTAGGTGGACAGGGGAACTATGGCTACACCTTC. The chain joins TRBV28 to TRBJ1-2, with 9 bases that match TRBD1. The CDR3 has 15 amino acids. V gave up 2 bases and J gave up 2 bases; unmatched junction bases: 3. The germline V gene has CDR1 MDHEN and CDR2 SYDVKM.

This chain connects TRBV9 to TRBJ2-1, with TRBD2 identical over 8 bases. V gave up 6 bases and J gave up 6 bases; unmatched junction bases: 8. Germline CDR1 is SGDLS and CDR2 is YYNGEE. The CDR3 has 14 residues. CDR3 in DNA: TGTGCCAGCACCGCCGGGGGGGCGGGCAATGAGCAGTTCTTC. This codes for CASTAGGAGNEQFF.

CDR3 nucleotides: TGTGCCAGCAGCTTAGTCACAGGGATGGGTGGCTACACCTTC. Translation gives CASSLVTGMGGYTF. The V gene is TRBV7-9, the J gene TRBJ1-2, with a tentative D call TRBD1 (6 bases). This CDR3 comprises 14 residues. Trimming cost V 1 base and J 7 bases, with 13 bases left between them. The germline V gene encodes CDR1 SEHNR and CDR2 FQNEAQ (reference sequence). Supplemented by reference TRBV7-9 and TRBJ1-2, the full variable domain reads DTGVSQNPRHKITKRGQNVTFRCDPISEHNRLYWYRQTLGQGPEFLTYFQNEAQLEKSRLLSDRFSAERPKGSFSTLEIQRTEQGDSAMYLCASSLVTGMGGYTFGSGTRLTVV.

The genes are TRBV19 and TRBJ2-1; a weak D match, TRBD1 (6 bases). V lost 4 bases to trimming and J lost 5 bases, with 12 bases between them. This CDR3 is built from 14 residues. The germline gives CDR1 LNHDA, CDR2 SQIVND (reference sequence). CDR3: CASSTGVSDNEQFF. The CDR3 nucleotides read TGTGCCAGTAGTACAGGGGTCTCGGACAATGAGCAGTTCTTC.

The J gene is TRBJ2-5, the V gene TRBV12-3 or TRBV12-4; TRBD2 matches 7 bases. This CDR3 is 13 amino acids long. V shed 8 bases and J 4 bases; nucleotides not matched to a gene: 7. The CDR3 coding sequence is TGTGCCAGCGGAGCAGGGAGGGTAGAGACCCAGTACTTC. Its translation is CASGAGRVETQYF.